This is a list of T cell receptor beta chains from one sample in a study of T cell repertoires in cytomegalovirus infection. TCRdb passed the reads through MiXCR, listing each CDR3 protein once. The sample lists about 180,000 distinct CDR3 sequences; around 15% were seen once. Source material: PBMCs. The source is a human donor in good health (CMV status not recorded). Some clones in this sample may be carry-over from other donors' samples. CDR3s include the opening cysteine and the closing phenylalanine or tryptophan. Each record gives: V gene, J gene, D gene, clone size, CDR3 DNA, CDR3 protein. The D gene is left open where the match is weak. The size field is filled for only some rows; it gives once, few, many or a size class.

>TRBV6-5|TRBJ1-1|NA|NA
TGTGCCAGCAGTAGTCAGTGGGCAGTTGCTGAAGCTTTCTTT
CASSSQWAVAEAFF
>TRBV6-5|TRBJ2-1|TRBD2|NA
TGTGCCAGCAGTTACTCAGGGAGCGGGAGCTGCAATGAGCAGTTCTTC
CASSYSGSGSCNEQFF
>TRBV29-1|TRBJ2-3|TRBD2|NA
TGCAGCGTCGGGACTAGCGGGACAGATACGCAGTATTTT
CSVGTSGTDTQYF
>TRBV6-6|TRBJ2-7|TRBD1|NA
TGTGCCAGCAGCGGACAGGGGGCGTGGGAGCAGTACTTC
CASSGQGAWEQYF
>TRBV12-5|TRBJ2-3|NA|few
TGTGCTAGTGGTTTGCTCCCGTCAGCCACAGATACGCAGTATTTT
CASGLLPSATDTQYF
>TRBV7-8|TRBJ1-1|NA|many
TGTGCCAGCAGCTTAGGAGTTGGGGTAGGGGCTGAAGCTTTCTTT
CASSLGVGVGAEAFF
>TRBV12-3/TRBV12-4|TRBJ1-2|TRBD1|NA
TGTGCCAGCAGTTTTCAGGGGGCGCGTGGCTGCACCTTC
CASSFQGARGCTF
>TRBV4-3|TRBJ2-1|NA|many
TGCGCCAGCAGCCAAGATGTGGCGGGATCCTACAATGAGCAGTTCTTC
CASSQDVAGSYNEQFF
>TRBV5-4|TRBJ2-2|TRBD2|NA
TGTGCCAGCAGCTCCGGAGCTAGCGGGAGTAGGACCGGGGAGCTGTTTTTT
CASSSGASGSRTGELFF
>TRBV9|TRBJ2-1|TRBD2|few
TGTGCCAGCAGCCCGTTAGCGGGAGTAGCGTTACGGGAGCAGTTCTTC
CASSPLAGVALREQFF
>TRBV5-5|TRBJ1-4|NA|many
TGTGCCAGCAGCTTGGAGGGGAATGAAAAACTGTTTTTT
CASSLEGNEKLFF
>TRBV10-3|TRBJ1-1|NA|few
TGTGCCATCACCGACGGGGGGCCGAACACTGAAGCTTTCTTT
CAITDGGPNTEAFF
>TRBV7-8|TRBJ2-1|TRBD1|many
TGTGCCAGCAGCCCCTGGGACAGGGTGAACCCCAATGAGCAGTTCTTC
CASSPWDRVNPNEQFF
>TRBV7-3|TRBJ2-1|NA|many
TGTGCCAGCAGCTTAACTTCTAGCGTTATAAATGAGCAGTTCTTC
CASSLTSSVINEQFF
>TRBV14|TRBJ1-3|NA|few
TGTGCCAGCAGCCAAGTCAGGAACGGAAACACCATATATTTT
CASSQVRNGNTIYF
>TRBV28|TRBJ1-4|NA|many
TGTGCCAGCAGCTCTAATGAAAAACTGTTTTTT
CASSSNEKLFF
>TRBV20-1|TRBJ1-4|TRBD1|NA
TGCAGTGCTAGAGATCTGGGACAGGGAGGCGAAAAACTGTTTTTT
CSARDLGQGGEKLFF
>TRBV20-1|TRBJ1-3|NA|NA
TGCAGTGCTAGGTCTCCGAGCTCTGGAAACACCATATATTTT
CSARSPSSGNTIYF
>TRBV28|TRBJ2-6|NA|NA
TGTGCCAGCAGTGGGACGGATGACTCTGGGGCCAACGTCCTGACTTTC
CASSGTDDSGANVLTF
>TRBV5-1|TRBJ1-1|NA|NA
TGCGCCAGCAGCTTGGACGCTACGCCCGGGTACAGCCTGAACACTGAAGCTTTCTTT
CASSLDATPGYSLNTEAFF
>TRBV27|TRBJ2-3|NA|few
TGTGCCAGCAGTTTAGGAGGAGAGGTACCAGCGGAACAGAGCACAGATACGCAGTATTTT
CASSLGGEVPAEQSTDTQYF
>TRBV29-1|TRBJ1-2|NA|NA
TGCAGCGTTCTATCGGGGGATTTTGACTATGGCTACACCTTC
CSVLSGDFDYGYTF
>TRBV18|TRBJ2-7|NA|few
TGTGCCAGCTCGGCGGGGGCCCTTGACTCCTACGAGCAGTACTTC
CASSAGALDSYEQYF
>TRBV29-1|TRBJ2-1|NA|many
TGCAGCGTGACTTTTGGGGGGCTAGCCCACAATGAGCAGTTCTTC
CSVTFGGLAHNEQFF
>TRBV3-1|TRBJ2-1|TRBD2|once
TGTGCCAGCAGCCCCCCAACTAGCGGATTTTACAATGAGCAGTTCTTC
CASSPPTSGFYNEQFF
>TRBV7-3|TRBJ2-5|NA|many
TGTGCCAGCAGCCGATCGGCCAGGGAAGAGACCCAGTACTTC
CASSRSAREETQYF